The 25 T cell receptor beta chains reported below all come from one sample, sequenced in a study of OX40 agonist ivuxolimab in advanced cancers. Clones were sequenced by immunoSEQ multiplex PCR, and TCRdb holds only the in-frame ones, with some missing. Of around 77,000 clones in the sample, roughly nine tenths are singletons; the top ten hold about 2.3%. Sequences were derived from CD4+ or CD8+ T cells sorted from blood, sampled in a trial of the OX40 agonist ivuxolimab. The receptors here all came from an adult with an advanced solid tumor such as melanoma, head and neck, liver or kidney cancer.

The chain is built from TRBV6-5 and TRBJ1-1; 8 nucleotides line up with TRBD1. Losses at the gene ends were 7 bases for V and 5 bases for J; bases not matched to a gene: 6. This CDR3 region has 13 residues. The germline CDR1 and CDR2 sequences are MNHEY and SVGAGI. CDR3 nucleotides: TGTGCCAGCACCGGGACAGGCTCGACTGAAGCTTTCTTT. Translated, it gives CASTGTGSTEAFF.

This chain joins TRBV6-1 and TRBJ2-7; D gene ambiguous. V gave up 3 bases and J gave up 7 bases, with 13 bases separating them. The CDR3 contains 13 residues. Looked up from germline, CDR1 is MNHNS and CDR2 is SASEGT. The CDR3 DNA reads as TGTGCCAGCAGTGATAGCTCCCTGGGGGAGCAGTACTTC. Translation: CASSDSSLGEQYF.

V and J are TRBV7-2 and TRBJ2-2; TRBD2 might be the D (6 bases). The germline CDR1 and CDR2 sequences are SGHTA and FQGNSA. The CDR3 contains 13 residues. V lost 2 bases, J lost 10 bases, and 11 bases lay in between. This CDR3 is CASSLMSREELFF. The CDR3 DNA reads TGTGCCAGCAGCTTAATGTCGCGGGAGGAGCTGTTTTTT.

J is TRBJ2-2 and V is TRBV27, with 7 nucleotides matching TRBD1. V dropped 5 bases and J dropped 4; count of bases not matched to a gene: 7. Germline values: CDR1 MNHEY, CDR2 SMNVEV (reference sequence). CDR3 length: 15 residues. The CDR3: CASSLRDRSTGELFF. CDR3 nucleotides: TGTGCCAGCAGTCTCCGGGACAGAAGCACCGGGGAGCTGTTTTTT.

This chain connects TRBV2 to TRBJ2-7; 7 positions match TRBD1. Trimming at V came to 5 bases and at J to 3 bases, leaving 1 base not matched to a gene. The CDR3 is made up of 12 amino acids. In germline, CDR1 is SNHLY, CDR2 FYNNEI. CDR3: CASSRDSYEQYF. CDR3 nucleotide sequence: TGTGCCAGCAGTAGGGACAGCTACGAGCAGTACTTC.

J is TRBJ1-2 and V is TRBV5-8; D gene unclear. Per the germline V gene, CDR1 is SGHTS and CDR2 is YDEGEE. This CDR3 has 16 residues. The ends were cut back, 4 bases at V and 0 bases at J, with 16 bases in the middle. The CDR3 is CASSQQTTQANYGYTF. The CDR3 DNA reads as TGTGCCAGCAGCCAGCAGACCACACAAGCTAACTATGGCTACACCTTC.

The V call is TRBV30, the J call TRBJ2-3, with D perhaps TRBD1 (6 bases). Germline CDR1 GTSNPN, CDR2 SVGIG (reference sequence). Trimming cost V 0 bases and J 1 base, with 11 bases left between them. This CDR3 spans 15 amino acids. The CDR3: CAWSVMRQGTDTQYF. The CDR3 region has the DNA TGTGCCTGGAGTGTAATGAGACAGGGCACAGATACGCAGTATTTT.

V and J are TRBV5-1 and TRBJ1-4, with 10 bases aligning to TRBD1. V was clipped by 1 base and J by 7 bases; unmatched bases: 4. The CDR3 is made up of 15 amino acids. Germline V gives CDR1 SGHRS, CDR2 YFSETQ. CDR3 amino acids: CASSLLTGGGEKLFF. CDR3 bases: TGCGCCAGCAGCTTGTTGACAGGGGGCGGTGAAAAACTGTTTTTT.

This chain joins TRBV10-1 and TRBJ2-3; either TRBD1 or TRBD2 may fit D (6 bases each). Germline assignment: CDR1 WNHNN and CDR2 SYGVQD (reference sequence). This CDR3 comprises 15 residues. Deletions cut 0 bases from V and 6 bases from J, with 13 bases between. The CDR3 here is CASSESRGAVDTQYF. The DNA of the CDR3 is TGCGCCAGCAGTGAGTCGAGGGGGGCCGTGGATACGCAGTATTTT.

The count of this clone is one. A read error may produce the germline difference seen at one junction end. This chain joins TRBV5-6 and TRBJ2-1; D not resolved. CDR1 SGHDT and CDR2 YYEEEE come from the germline V gene. This CDR3 spans 15 amino acids. In DNA, the CDR3 is TGTGCCAGCAGCTTTTTGGGCCGCTCCGACAATGAGCAGTTCTTC. Protein sequence: CASSFLGRSDNEQFF.

The chain has TRBV4-1 and TRBJ2-1, with 11 bases that match TRBD2. Germline CDR1 and CDR2: MGHRA and YSYEKL. The CDR3 runs 17 residues. Germline trimming cut 4 bases from V and 10 bases from J; bases unmatched to any gene: 15. The CDR3 region is CASSRPGLAGGTYEQFF. In nucleotides, the CDR3 is TGCGCCAGCAGCCGCCCAGGGCTAGCGGGGGGTACGTACGAGCAGTTCTTC.

V and J are TRBV5-4 and TRBJ1-3; D gene unclear. The germline V gene has CDR1 SGHNT and CDR2 YYREEE (reference sequence). V was shortened by 0 bases and J by 0 bases, with 4 bases between the two germline ends. The CDR3 length is 14 residues. The CDR3 is CASSLDSSGNTIYF. The CDR3 nucleotides are TGTGCCAGCAGCTTGGACAGCTCTGGAAACACCATATATTTT.

V usage is TRBV5-4 and J usage is TRBJ2-1; 9 bases fit TRBD2. Looked up from germline, CDR1 is SGHNT and CDR2 is YYREEE (reference sequence). The CDR3 is made up of 16 amino acids. The junction had 6 bases not matched to a gene; V was cut back by 5 bases and J by 0 bases. This CDR3 is CASSPDSGGSYNEQFF. CDR3 bases: TGTGCCAGCAGTCCCGATAGCGGGGGCTCCTACAATGAGCAGTTCTTC.

V usage is TRBV7-2 and J usage is TRBJ2-1; no clear D gene. The germline V gene has CDR1 SGHTA and CDR2 FQGNSA. The V gene lost 1 base and the J gene lost 3 bases, with 10 bases spanning the gap. There are 15 residues in the CDR3. The DNA for the CDR3 is TGTGCCAGCAGCTTAGACGGCAGCCTCTACAATGAGCAGTTCTTC. Encoded protein: CASSLDGSLYNEQFF.

The J gene is TRBJ2-2, the V gene TRBV28; the D is unclear. The CDR3 covers 20 residues. The germline V and J ends were trimmed by 2 bases and 0 bases, with 22 bases remaining between them. Germline assignment: CDR1 MDHEN and CDR2 SYDVKM. This chain's CDR3 is CASSLGSWFKALTNTGELFF. In DNA, the CDR3 is TGTGCCAGCAGTTTAGGTAGTTGGTTCAAGGCGCTAACGAACACCGGGGAGCTGTTTTTT. The variable domain in full, completed from reference TRBV28 and TRBJ2-2, reads DVKVTQSSRYLVKRTGEKVFLECVQDMDHENMFWYRQDPGLGLRLIYFSYDVKMKEKGDIPEGYSVSREKKERFSLILESASTNQTSMYLCASSLGSWFKALTNTGELFFGEGSRLTVL.

The V and J genes are TRBV6-1 and TRBJ1-4; 7 nucleotides agree with TRBD1. The length of the CDR3 is 14 residues. The trim removed 7 bases at V and 8 bases at J, leaving 10 bases unmatched. Germline-derived CDR1 and CDR2 are MNHNS and SASEGT. CDR3 sequence reads: CASTEGTDQEKLFF. The CDR3 coding sequence is TGTGCCAGCACCGAAGGGACAGACCAAGAAAAACTGTTTTTT.

The chain carries TRBV7-8 and TRBJ2-7, with D perhaps assigned TRBD1 or TRBD2 (5 bases each). CDR1 is SGHVS, CDR2 FQNEAQ, per germline. Trimming shortened V by 5 bases and J by 3 bases, and 14 bases separated the two germline ends. The CDR3 has 14 amino acids. CDR3: CASSPGPTYYEQYF. CDR3 nucleotides: TGTGCCAGCAGCCCGGGACCTACATACTACGAGCAGTACTTC. The complete variable domain, with remaining parts taken from reference TRBV7-8 and TRBJ2-7, reads GAGVSQSPRYKVAKRGQDVALRCDPISGHVSLFWYQQALGQGPEFLTYFQNEAQLDKSGLPSDRFFAERPEGSVSTLKIQRTQQEDSAVYLCASSPGPTYYEQYFGPGTRLTVT.

This chain links TRBV7-2 with TRBJ2-7; 9 bases line up with TRBD2. Germline trimming cut 5 bases from V and 4 bases from J; bases unmatched to any gene: 9. This CDR3 is built from 15 residues. The germline V gene encodes CDR1 SGHTA and CDR2 FQGNSA. In nucleotides, the CDR3 is TGTGCCAGCAGCGTTTTTAGCGGGAGAAATTACGAGCAGTACTTC. Its translation is CASSVFSGRNYEQYF. Drawing the rest from reference TRBV7-2 and TRBJ2-7, the complete variable domain is GAGVSQSPSNKVTEKGKDVELRCDPISGHTALYWYRQSLGQGLEFLIYFQGNSAPDKSGLPSDRFSAERTGGSVSTLTIQRTQQEDSAVYLCASSVFSGRNYEQYFGPGTRLTVT.

This clone is a singleton in its sample. This rearrangement joins TRBV2 to TRBJ1-5, with 7 bases that match TRBD1. This CDR3 has 18 amino acids. Germline loops: CDR1 SNHLY, CDR2 FYNNEI. Trimming took 5 bases from V and 0 from J; bases not matched to a gene: 13. CDR3 in DNA: TGTGCCAGCAGTCGGGACAGCCCCTCTTATTATAGCAATCAGCCCCAGCATTTT. Its protein product is CASSRDSPSYYSNQPQHF.

CDR3 in amino acids: CAWSTGTLNTEAFF. CDR3 bases: TGTGCCTGGAGTACCGGGACATTGAACACTGAAGCTTTCTTT. The chain is built from TRBV30 and TRBJ1-1; tentatively, D is TRBD1 (6 bases). Germline V gene lookup returns CDR1 GTSNPN and CDR2 SVGIG (reference sequence). The CDR3 runs to 14 residues. V was trimmed by 2 bases and J by 0 bases, leaving 10 bases between them.

The V and J genes are TRBV30 and TRBJ1-2; 9 nucleotides agree with TRBD1. CDR3 length: 13 residues. V gave up 5 bases and J gave up 0 bases; unmatched junction bases: 1. CDR1 is GTSNPN, CDR2 SVGIG, per germline (reference sequence). CDR3 protein: CAWGQGSNYGYTF. CDR3 sequence (DNA): TGTGCCTGGGGACAGGGGTCTAACTATGGCTACACCTTC.

This chain joins TRBV11-2 and TRBJ1-1, with D possibly being TRBD1 (6 bases). The CDR3 covers 15 residues. CDR1 is SGHAT and CDR2 is FQNNGV in the germline V gene. Trimming left V 5 bases short and J 10 bases short, with 23 bases between. The CDR3 region is CASSPEGDTRFGAFF. As DNA, the CDR3 is TGTGCCAGCAGCCCTGAAGGGGACACCCGGTTTGGAGCTTTCTTT.

This chain joins TRBV27 and TRBJ2-2; 7 nucleotides align to TRBD2. CDR1 is MNHEY and CDR2 is SMNVEV in the germline V gene (reference sequence). V trimming: 1 base; J trimming: 7 bases; junction bases outside the gene matches: 6. CDR3 size: 15 residues. The CDR3 DNA is TGTGCCAGCAGTTTATGGGGGGGAATAGGCGGGGAGCTGTTTTTT. This codes for CASSLWGGIGGELFF.

This clone was observed a handful of times. V and J are TRBV30 and TRBJ1-3; a weak D match, TRBD1 (5 bases). This CDR3 region has 14 residues. Looked up from germline, CDR1 is GTSNPN and CDR2 is SVGIG (reference sequence). The V end lost 0 bases, the J end lost 9 bases, and 15 bases lay between the germline ends. The CDR3 sequence: CAWSVQGAPGTIYF. The DNA for the CDR3 is TGTGCCTGGAGTGTACAAGGGGCCCCGGGCACCATATATTTT.

The chain couples TRBV28 to TRBJ2-7; TRBD1 might be the D (5 bases). Trimming pared 6 bases from V and 4 bases from J, leaving 16 bases between. This CDR3 contains 14 residues. Germline values: CDR1 MDHEN, CDR2 SYDVKM. The CDR3 DNA reads TGTGCCAGCAGCACAGCGAGTGGGGCATACGAGCAGTACTTC. Protein sequence: CASSTASGAYEQYF.